These 13 T cell receptor beta chains were all obtained from the same sample, sequenced in a study of beta chain features in type 1 diabetes. The study, taken as a whole, reports: Moderate but significant shortening of TCRB CDR3s was recorded in all four CD4+ subsets from Type 1 diabetes patients.

These receptors have no known antigen. The sequenced template was cDNA made from the entire isolated RNA. Profiled with immunoSEQ multiplex PCR; TCRdb holds only in-frame clones, not every one. The data show approximately 29,000 clones, 65% seen once. The specimen sequenced was Tregs from blood. The receptors derive from a woman aged 30 to 39 with type 1 diabetes.

The V call is TRBV5-8, the J call TRBJ2-5; TRBD1 agrees at 9 bases. Trimming took 3 bases from V and 4 from J; bases not matched to a gene: 4. Germline V gene lookup returns CDR1 SGHTS and CDR2 YDEGEE. This CDR3 is 14 amino acids long. CDR3 DNA: TGTGCCAGCAGCTCAGGACAGGGGATAGAGACCCAGTACTTC. Its protein product is CASSSGQGIETQYF.

This chain links TRBV29-1 with TRBJ1-4; D unclear. Germline V CDR1 and CDR2: SQVTM, ANQGSEA. V was cut by 3 bases and J by 10 bases, with 9 bases left in between. The CDR3 totals 11 residues. The CDR3 protein is CSVDEQRKLFF. The CDR3 coding sequence is TGCAGCGTTGACGAACAACGAAAACTGTTTTTT.

There are a few counts of this clone. The chain has TRBV6-1 and TRBJ2-1; D is perhaps TRBD1 (5 bases). This CDR3 is built from 14 residues. The germline CDR1 and CDR2 sequences are MNHNS and SASEGT. The V end was cut by 1 base, the J end by 7 bases, with 11 bases between. The CDR3 DNA reads as TGTGCCAGCAGTGAAGGGATAGGGGAAAATGAGCAGTTCTTC. Its protein product is CASSEGIGENEQFF.

The gene calls are TRBV5-1 and TRBJ1-2, with TRBD1 matching over 8 bases. The junction had 12 bases not matched to a gene; V was cut back by 4 bases and J by 7 bases. CDR3 length equals 15 residues. CDR1 and CDR2 from the germline V gene are SGHRS and YFSETQ. CDR3 coding DNA: TGCGCCAGCAGCCCCAACCCAGGGGGCGTAATTGGCTACACCTTC. Translation: CASSPNPGGVIGYTF.

This chain connects TRBV20-1 to TRBJ1-2; D is ambiguous. Trimming pared 2 bases from V and 4 bases from J, leaving 5 bases between. Germline V CDR1 and CDR2: DFQATT, SNEGSKA (reference sequence). The CDR3 has 11 residues. The CDR3 is CSARQFYGYTF. CDR3 coding DNA: TGCAGTGCTAGACAGTTCTATGGCTACACCTTC.

This rearrangement joins TRBV5-1 to TRBJ2-5; tentatively, D is TRBD1 (6 bases). The J call is in doubt because the DNA end fits TRBJ2-7 better. This CDR3 has 15 residues. Germline V lookup: CDR1 SGHRS, CDR2 YFSETQ. This chain's CDR3 is CASSPSGGPFYEQYF. DNA for the CDR3: TGCGCCAGCAGCCCCTCTGGGGGCCCCTTTTACGAGCAGTACTTC.

The rearrangement uses TRBV4-1 and TRBJ2-5, with TRBD2 identical over 15 bases. CDR1 MGHRA and CDR2 YSYEKL come from the germline V gene. Losses at the gene ends were 0 bases for V and 5 bases for J; bases not matched to a gene: 7. The CDR3 runs 18 residues. This chain's CDR3 is CASSQDRGLAGGEETQYF. DNA of the CDR3: TGCGCCAGCAGCCAAGACCGGGGACTAGCGGGAGGAGAGGAGACCCAGTACTTC.

This clone has a handful of counts. The J gene is TRBJ2-5, the V gene TRBV2; maybe TRBD1 (6 bases). The CDR3 length is 15 residues. Germline CDR1 SNHLY, CDR2 FYNNEI. V was clipped by 4 bases and J by 0 bases, with 12 bases between them. The CDR3 spells CASSVSGAYQETQYF. CDR3 in DNA: TGTGCCAGCAGTGTTTCAGGGGCGTACCAAGAGACCCAGTACTTC. Full variable domain (remainder filled in from reference TRBV2 and TRBJ2-5): EPEVTQTPSHQVTQMGQEVILRCVPISNHLYFYWYRQILGQKVEFLVSFYNNEISEKSEIFDDQFSVERPDGSNFTLKIRSTKLEDSAMYFCASSVSGAYQETQYFGPGTRLLVL.

This clone has just a few counts. The chain combines TRBV6-5 with TRBJ2-1; 10 bases line up with TRBD2. V lost 2 bases to trimming and J lost 8 bases; unmatched junction nucleotides: 6. This CDR3 is built from 15 residues. Germline V gene sequence: CDR1 MNHEY, CDR2 SVGAGI. Here the CDR3 reads CASSYRAGGSDEQFF. In DNA, the CDR3 is TGTGCCAGCAGTTACAGAGCGGGAGGGTCCGATGAGCAGTTCTTC.

The CDR3 bases are TGTGCCAGCAGTAGCGGTCAGTTCAACGGCTACACCTTC. It yields the protein CASSSGQFNGYTF. This chain links TRBV27 with TRBJ1-2; no definite D call. Germline values: CDR1 MNHEY, CDR2 SMNVEV (reference sequence). CDR3 length: 13 amino acids. V was pared by 5 bases and J by 8 bases, with 15 bases between.

About this clone: The same CDR3 arises from other DNA sequences in this sample as well. V is TRBV5-6 and J is TRBJ2-1, with D uncertain. Trimming left V 0 bases short and J 3 bases short, with 13 bases between. The germline CDR1 and CDR2 sequences are SGHDT and YYEEEE. The CDR3 loop spans 16 amino acids. The CDR3 DNA reads TGTGCCAGCAGCTTGGGTTCTAGTTCCAACTACAATGAGCAGTTCTTC. This encodes CASSLGSSSNYNEQFF. The whole variable domain, filled in from reference TRBV5-6 and TRBJ2-1, reads DAGVTQSPTHLIKTRGQQVTLRCSPKSGHDTVSWYQQALGQGPQFIFQYYEEEERQRGNFPDRFSGHQFPNYSSELNVNALLLGDSALYLCASSLGSSSNYNEQFFGPGTRLTVL.

The chain links TRBV7-8 to TRBJ2-3, with a possible D match to TRBD2 (5 bases). Trimming stripped 0 bases from V and 4 bases from J, with 5 bases between. CDR3 size: 13 residues. Germline loops: CDR1 SGHVS, CDR2 FQNEAQ. The CDR3 loop reads CASSLAGADTQYF. For the CDR3, the DNA is TGTGCCAGCAGCTTAGCGGGAGCAGATACGCAGTATTTT.

The chain carries TRBV5-1 and TRBJ2-5; possibly TRBD2 for D (6 bases). Looked up from germline, CDR1 is SGHRS and CDR2 is YFSETQ. The length of the CDR3 is 15 residues. V lost 7 bases to trimming and J lost 5 bases, with 21 bases between them. CDR3 in amino acids: CASHALQGGGETQYF. The CDR3 region has the DNA TGCGCCAGCCACGCCCTGCAGGGAGGTGGTGAGACCCAGTACTTC. The whole variable domain, filled in from reference TRBV5-1 and TRBJ2-5, reads KAGVTQTPRYLIKTRGQQVTLSCSPISGHRSVSWYQQTPGQGLQFLFEYFSETQRNKGNFPGRFSGRQFSNSRSEMNVSTLELGDSALYLCASHALQGGGETQYFGPGTRLLVL.